These 14 T cell receptor beta chains were sequenced from one sample in a study of blood T cell repertoires in COVID-19 (dated by TCRdb to 2020 to 2022). Library preparation employed the immunoSEQ multiplex PCR assay. Held by TCRdb, this immuneACCESS table contains in-frame sequences only and omits some clones. Under half of the omission traces to an unresolved V gene where checked; the cause of the rest is unknown. The sample contains nearly 200,000 clones, about 85% of them found a single time. Of the sample, around 0.93% falls within the top ten clones. The specimen sequenced was peripheral blood. The receptor source for this set is a man in his 60s with COVID-19, enrolled during active disease.

The V gene is TRBV2, the J gene TRBJ1-5; D is perhaps TRBD1 (6 bases). Germline V gene lookup returns CDR1 SNHLY and CDR2 FYNNEI. This CDR3 spans 13 amino acids. The V end lost 3 bases, the J end lost 5 bases, and 8 bases lay between the germline ends. The CDR3 DNA is TGTGCCAGCAGTGACAGGGGTTATCAGCCCCAGCATTTT. This sequence encodes CASSDRGYQPQHF.

The chain has TRBV14 and TRBJ2-1; 8 nucleotides agree with TRBD1. V was pared by 7 bases and J by 8 bases, with 10 bases of the junction left unmatched. Germline CDR1 and CDR2: SGHDN and FVKESK. The CDR3 is 14 amino acids. The CDR3 region is CASNRDRLIDEQFF. The CDR3 region has the DNA TGTGCCAGCAACCGGGACAGGTTGATCGATGAGCAGTTCTTC.

Written as DNA, the CDR3 is TGTGCCAGCTCCTCAAAGGCAGGAAACATTCAGTACTTC. Its translation is CASSSKAGNIQYF. J is TRBJ2-4 and V is TRBV19; D not certain. The germline gives CDR1 LNHDA, CDR2 SQIVND (reference sequence). The CDR3 is 13 residues long. Trimming removed 9 bases from V and 6 bases from J, with 15 bases in between.

The chain carries TRBV28 and TRBJ1-2; the match to TRBD1 covers 9 bases. CDR3 size: 13 residues. Trimming removed 6 bases from V and 12 bases from J; junction bases left unmatched: 11. Germline V CDR1 and CDR2: MDHEN, SYDVKM. CDR3 sequence: CASSLIRQGGNTF. For the CDR3, the DNA is TGTGCCAGCAGCTTAATCAGACAGGGGGGAAACACCTTC.

A few counts support this clone. The CDR3 here is CASSELGQSSYNSPLHF. CDR3 coding DNA: TGTGCCAGCAGTGAACTGGGGCAGAGCTCCTATAATTCACCCCTCCACTTT. The chain is built from TRBV2 and TRBJ1-6; possibly TRBD1 for D (5 bases). The CDR3 has 17 amino acids. CDR1 is SNHLY, CDR2 FYNNEI, per germline. V gave up 2 bases and J gave up 0 bases, with 11 bases separating them.

This clone was picked up one time. V and J are TRBV9 and TRBJ2-3, with D possibly being TRBD1 (5 bases). The CDR3 spans 16 residues. Germline V gives CDR1 SGDLS, CDR2 YYNGEE. V was clipped by 0 bases and J by 7 bases, with 18 bases between them. The CDR3 reads CASSVEPQGPRNTQYF. The CDR3 nucleotides are TGTGCCAGCAGCGTAGAACCCCAGGGTCCAAGAAATACGCAGTATTTT.

There are a few counts of this clone. This rearrangement joins TRBV27 to TRBJ1-2; TRBD1 aligns across 10 bases. This CDR3 contains 16 residues. The germline gives CDR1 MNHEY, CDR2 SMNVEV (reference sequence). V shed 2 bases and J 4 bases; nucleotides not matched to a gene: 7. CDR3 DNA: TGTGCCAGCAGTTTACGGTCTGACAGGGGGCTCTATGGCTACACCTTC. It is translated as CASSLRSDRGLYGYTF.

This rearrangement joins TRBV7-8 to TRBJ1-1; a weak D match, TRBD1 (5 bases). The CDR3 has 14 amino acids. Per germline, CDR1 SGHVS and CDR2 FQNEAQ. V was trimmed by 7 bases and J by 0 bases, leaving 12 bases between them. Here the CDR3 reads CASTGGRLNTEAFF. The CDR3 bases are TGTGCCAGCACGGGGGGACGGCTGAACACTGAAGCTTTCTTT.

The chain's CDR3 is CASSSGHSNTEAFF. CDR3 DNA: TGTGCCAGCAGTTCCGGACACTCGAACACTGAAGCTTTCTTT. V gene TRBV6-2 or TRBV6-3 combines with J gene TRBJ1-1, with D tentatively TRBD1 (5 bases). Trimming left V 4 bases short and J 1 base short, with 10 bases between. This CDR3 is 14 amino acids long. In germline, CDR1 is MNHEY, CDR2 SVGEGT.

This clone was observed a few times. The chain couples TRBV19 to TRBJ1-6; D perhaps matches TRBD1 (5 bases). The V end was cut by 2 bases, the J end by 5 bases, with 10 bases between. The CDR3 totals 15 residues. Germline assignment: CDR1 LNHDA and CDR2 SQIVND (reference sequence). The CDR3 region is CASSIQGSNNSPLHF. CDR3 sequence (DNA): TGTGCCAGTAGTATACAGGGAAGCAATAATTCACCCCTCCACTTT.

V gene TRBV2 combines with J gene TRBJ2-2; D gene uncertain. The CDR3 runs 12 residues. The V gene's germline CDR1 is SNHLY and CDR2 FYNNEI. With 8 bases removed from V and 6 bases from J, the gap between germline ends came to 10 bases. For the CDR3, the DNA is TGTGCCAGCCGCCTACCCCCCGGGGAGCTGTTTTTT. Amino acid sequence: CASRLPPGELFF.

This chain uses TRBV9 with TRBJ1-2, with 8 positions matching TRBD1. CDR3 length: 16 residues. Germline lookup yields CDR1 SGDLS and CDR2 YYNGEE. The J segment lost 6 bases and the V segment lost 4 bases, leaving 14 bases of the junction unmatched. CDR3: CASSRDRLMFGHGYTF. CDR3 coding DNA: TGTGCCAGCAGCCGGGACAGGTTAATGTTTGGGCATGGCTACACCTTC.

This clone was seen a few times. The chain is built from TRBV6-5 and TRBJ1-3; unclear D gene. CDR1 is MNHEY, CDR2 SVGAGI, per germline. Trimming cost V 6 bases and J 0 bases, with 9 bases left between them. The CDR3 length is 14 residues. In DNA form, the CDR3 reads TGTGCCAGCAGATCACCCTACTCTGGAAACACCATATATTTT. Residues: CASRSPYSGNTIYF.

This clone has only a few counts. This chain connects TRBV30 to TRBJ1-6; 8 bases agree with TRBD1. J gave up 6 bases and V 2 bases, and 3 bases lay outside the gene matches. Looked up from germline, CDR1 is GTSNPN and CDR2 is SVGIG (reference sequence). CDR3 length: 14 residues. The CDR3 sequence: CAWSQQGANSPLHF. The DNA for the CDR3 is TGTGCCTGGAGTCAGCAGGGGGCTAATTCACCCCTCCACTTT.